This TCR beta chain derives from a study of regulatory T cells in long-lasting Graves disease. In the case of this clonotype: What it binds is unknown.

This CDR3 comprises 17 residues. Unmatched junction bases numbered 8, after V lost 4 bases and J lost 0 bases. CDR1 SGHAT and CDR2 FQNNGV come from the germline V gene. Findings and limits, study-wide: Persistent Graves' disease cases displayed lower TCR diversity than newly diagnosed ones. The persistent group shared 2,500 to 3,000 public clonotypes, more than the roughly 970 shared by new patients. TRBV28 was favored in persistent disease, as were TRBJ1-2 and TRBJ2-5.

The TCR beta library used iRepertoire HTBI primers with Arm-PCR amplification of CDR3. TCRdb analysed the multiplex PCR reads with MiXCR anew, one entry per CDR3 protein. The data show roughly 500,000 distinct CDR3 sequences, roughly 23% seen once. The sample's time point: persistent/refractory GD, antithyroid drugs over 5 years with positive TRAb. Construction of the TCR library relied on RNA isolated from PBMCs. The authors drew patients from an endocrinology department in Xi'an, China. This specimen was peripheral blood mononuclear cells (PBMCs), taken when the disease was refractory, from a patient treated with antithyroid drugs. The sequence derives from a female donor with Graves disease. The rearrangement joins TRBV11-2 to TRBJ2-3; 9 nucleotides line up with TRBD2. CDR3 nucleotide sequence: TGTGCCAGCAGCTCTAGACTAGCGGTAACTAGCACAGATACGCAGTATTTT. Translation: CASSSRLAVTSTDTQYF.